Listed below are T cell receptor beta chains from one sample, sequenced in a study of shared clonotypes between healthy human individuals. Profiling relied on immunoSEQ multiplex PCR, and the TCRdb table lists in-frame clones only, not all of them. The top ten hold less than 1.5% of the sample, which has about 1,800,000 clones, approximately 94% seen once. Sequencing used naive CD8+ T cells sorted from blood. These receptors came from a man between 18 and 35 years old in good health. The conserved cysteine and the conserved F or W are not part of the CDR3 here.

>TRBJ2-7|TRBV7-9
ASSLEEGHEQY
>TRBJ2-2|TRBV6-5
ASSSRGMSDTGELF
>TRBJ1-6|TRBV7-9
ASSYSGYNSPLH
>TRBJ2-5|TRBV6-4
ASNRGRTQY
>TRBJ1-1|TRBV11-2
ASSLLEGAEAF
>TRBJ2-5|TRBV6-5
DYGGSGQETQY
>TRBJ2-1|TRBV2
ASMVQGYNEQF
>TRBJ2-1|TRBV2
ASTNPDLAGVSSYNEQF
>TRBJ2-7|TRBV19
ASSIWPLWSTTDEQY
>TRBJ2-1|TRBV6-1
ASSENIGGGAYNEQF
>TRBJ2-7|TRBV2
ASSEAAGAAYEQY